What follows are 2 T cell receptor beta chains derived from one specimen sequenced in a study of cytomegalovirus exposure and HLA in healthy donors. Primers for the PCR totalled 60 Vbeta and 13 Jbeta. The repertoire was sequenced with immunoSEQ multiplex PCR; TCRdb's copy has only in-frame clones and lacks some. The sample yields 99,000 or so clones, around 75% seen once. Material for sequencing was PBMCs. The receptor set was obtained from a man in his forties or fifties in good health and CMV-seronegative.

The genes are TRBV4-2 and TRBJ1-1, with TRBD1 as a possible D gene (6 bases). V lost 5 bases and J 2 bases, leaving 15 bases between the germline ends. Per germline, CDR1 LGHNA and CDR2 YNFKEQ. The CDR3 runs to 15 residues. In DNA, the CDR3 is TGTGCCAGCAGCAGGGGGACGATTCTCAACACTGAAGCTTTCTTT. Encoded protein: CASSRGTILNTEAFF.

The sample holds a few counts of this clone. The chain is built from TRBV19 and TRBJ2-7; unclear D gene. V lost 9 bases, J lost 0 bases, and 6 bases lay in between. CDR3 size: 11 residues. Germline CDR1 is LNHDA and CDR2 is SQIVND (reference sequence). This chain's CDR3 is CASGFSYEQYF. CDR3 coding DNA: TGTGCCAGCGGGTTCTCCTACGAGCAGTACTTC.